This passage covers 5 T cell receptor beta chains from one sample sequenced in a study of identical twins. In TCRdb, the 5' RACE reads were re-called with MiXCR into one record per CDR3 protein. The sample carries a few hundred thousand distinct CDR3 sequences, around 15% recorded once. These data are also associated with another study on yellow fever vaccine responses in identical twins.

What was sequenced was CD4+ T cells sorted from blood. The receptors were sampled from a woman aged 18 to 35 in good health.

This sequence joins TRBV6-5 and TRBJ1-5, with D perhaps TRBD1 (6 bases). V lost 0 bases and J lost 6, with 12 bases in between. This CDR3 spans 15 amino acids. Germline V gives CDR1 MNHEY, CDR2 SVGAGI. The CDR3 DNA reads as TGTGCCAGCAGTTACTCGATTGGGGGCTCTCAGCCCCAGCATTTT. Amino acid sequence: CASSYSIGGSQPQHF.

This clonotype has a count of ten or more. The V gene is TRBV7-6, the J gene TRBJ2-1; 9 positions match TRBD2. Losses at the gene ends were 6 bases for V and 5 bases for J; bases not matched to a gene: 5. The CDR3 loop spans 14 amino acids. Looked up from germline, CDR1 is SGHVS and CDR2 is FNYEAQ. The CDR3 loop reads CASSRPSGDNEQFF. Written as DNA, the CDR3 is TGTGCCAGCAGTAGACCTAGCGGGGACAATGAGCAGTTCTTC.

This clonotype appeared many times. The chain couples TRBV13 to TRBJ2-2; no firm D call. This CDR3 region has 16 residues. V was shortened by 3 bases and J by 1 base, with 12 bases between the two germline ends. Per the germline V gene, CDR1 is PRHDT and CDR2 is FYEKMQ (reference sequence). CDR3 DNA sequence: TGTGCCAGCAGCTTTGGGTCAGACAAGAACACCGGGGAGCTGTTTTTT. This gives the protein CASSFGSDKNTGELFF.

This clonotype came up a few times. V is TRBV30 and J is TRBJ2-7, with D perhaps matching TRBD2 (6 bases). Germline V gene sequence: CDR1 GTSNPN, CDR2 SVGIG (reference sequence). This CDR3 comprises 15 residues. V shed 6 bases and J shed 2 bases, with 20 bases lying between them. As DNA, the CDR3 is TGTGCCTGCACCCCAAGCGGGTTGCCCCCCTACGAGCAGTACTTC. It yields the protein CACTPSGLPPYEQYF.

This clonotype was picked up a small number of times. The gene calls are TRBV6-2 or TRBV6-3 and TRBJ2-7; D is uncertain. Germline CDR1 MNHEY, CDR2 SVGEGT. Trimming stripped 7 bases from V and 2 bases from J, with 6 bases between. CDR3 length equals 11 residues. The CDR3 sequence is CASILPYEQYF. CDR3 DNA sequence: TGTGCCAGCATTCTACCCTACGAGCAGTACTTC.